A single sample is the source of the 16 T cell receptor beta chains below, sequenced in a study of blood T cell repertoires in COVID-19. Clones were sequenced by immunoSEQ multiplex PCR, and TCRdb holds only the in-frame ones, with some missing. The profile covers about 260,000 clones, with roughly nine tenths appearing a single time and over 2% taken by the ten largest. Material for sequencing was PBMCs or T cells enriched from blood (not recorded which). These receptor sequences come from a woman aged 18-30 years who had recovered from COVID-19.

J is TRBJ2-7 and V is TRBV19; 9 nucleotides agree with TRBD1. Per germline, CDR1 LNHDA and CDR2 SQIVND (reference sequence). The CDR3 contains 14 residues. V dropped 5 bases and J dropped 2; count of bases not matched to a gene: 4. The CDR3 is CASSWTGETYEQYF. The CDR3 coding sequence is TGTGCCAGTAGTTGGACAGGGGAAACCTACGAGCAGTACTTC.

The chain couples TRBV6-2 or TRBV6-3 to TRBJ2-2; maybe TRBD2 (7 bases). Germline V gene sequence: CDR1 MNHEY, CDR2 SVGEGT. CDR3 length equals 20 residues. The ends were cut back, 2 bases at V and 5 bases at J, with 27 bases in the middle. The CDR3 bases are TGTGCCAGCAGTTACGACCGCCTGGGGCGGGGGCAAGCCCGGACCGGGGAGCTGTTTTTT. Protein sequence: CASSYDRLGRGQARTGELFF.

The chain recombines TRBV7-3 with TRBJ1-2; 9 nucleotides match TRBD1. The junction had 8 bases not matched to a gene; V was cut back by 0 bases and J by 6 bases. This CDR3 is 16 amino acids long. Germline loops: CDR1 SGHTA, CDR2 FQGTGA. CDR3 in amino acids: CASSLTAGTGNHGYTF. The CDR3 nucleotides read TGTGCCAGCAGCTTAACTGCCGGGACAGGGAACCATGGCTACACCTTC.

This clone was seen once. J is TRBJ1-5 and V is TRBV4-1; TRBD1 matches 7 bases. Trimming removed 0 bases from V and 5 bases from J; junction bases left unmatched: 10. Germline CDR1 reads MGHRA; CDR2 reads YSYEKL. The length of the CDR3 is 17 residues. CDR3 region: CASSQDGDSRRDQPQHF. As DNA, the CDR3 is TGCGCCAGCAGCCAAGATGGGGACAGCCGCCGGGATCAGCCCCAGCATTTT.

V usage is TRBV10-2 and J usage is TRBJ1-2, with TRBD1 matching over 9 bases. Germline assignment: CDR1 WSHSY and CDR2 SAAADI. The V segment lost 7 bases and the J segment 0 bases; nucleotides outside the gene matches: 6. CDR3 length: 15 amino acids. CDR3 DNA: TGCGCCAGCACCCGGGACAGGGCTTCTAACTATGGCTACACCTTC. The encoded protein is CASTRDRASNYGYTF.

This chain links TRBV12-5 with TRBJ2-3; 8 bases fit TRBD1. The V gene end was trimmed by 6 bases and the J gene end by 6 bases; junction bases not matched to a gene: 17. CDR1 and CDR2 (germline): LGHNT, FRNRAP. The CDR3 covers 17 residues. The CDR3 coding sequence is TGTGCTAGTGGCACGGGACAGGCTTCATACCAACGGGATACGCAGTATTTT. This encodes CASGTGQASYQRDTQYF.

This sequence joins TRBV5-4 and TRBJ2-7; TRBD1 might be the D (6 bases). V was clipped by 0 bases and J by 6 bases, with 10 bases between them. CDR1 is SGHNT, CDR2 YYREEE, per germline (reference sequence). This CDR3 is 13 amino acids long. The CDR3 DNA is TGTGCCAGCAGCTTGGGGGGACAATCCGAGCAGTACTTC. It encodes CASSLGGQSEQYF.

The DNA for the CDR3 is TGTGCCAGCAGTTCGGACAGGGGCGCTGAAGCTTTCTTT. Encoded protein: CASSSDRGAEAFF. This chain connects TRBV6-5 to TRBJ1-1; 9 nucleotides line up with TRBD1. This CDR3 is 13 amino acids long. The V gene end was trimmed by 4 bases and the J gene end by 6 bases; junction bases not matched to a gene: 3. Looked up from germline, CDR1 is MNHEY and CDR2 is SVGAGI.

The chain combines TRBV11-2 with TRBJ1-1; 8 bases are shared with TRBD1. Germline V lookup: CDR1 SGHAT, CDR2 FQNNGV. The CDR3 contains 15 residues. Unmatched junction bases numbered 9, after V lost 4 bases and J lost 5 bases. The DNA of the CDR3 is TGTGCCAGCAGCTCGCAACAGGGGGGACTTACTGAAGCTTTCTTT. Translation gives CASSSQQGGLTEAFF.

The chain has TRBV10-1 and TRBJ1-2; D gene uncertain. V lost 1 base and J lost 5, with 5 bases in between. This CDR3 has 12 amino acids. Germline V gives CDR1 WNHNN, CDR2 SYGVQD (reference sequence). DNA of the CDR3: TGCGCCAGCAGTGAGTGGAGTTATGGCTACACCTTC. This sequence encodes CASSEWSYGYTF.

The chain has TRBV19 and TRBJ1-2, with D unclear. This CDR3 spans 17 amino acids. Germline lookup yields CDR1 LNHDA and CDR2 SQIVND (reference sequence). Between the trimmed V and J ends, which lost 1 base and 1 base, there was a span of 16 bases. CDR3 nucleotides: TGTGCCAGTAGTATAGCCTTGACGGGGATCCTTAACTATGGCTACACCTTC. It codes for CASSIALTGILNYGYTF.

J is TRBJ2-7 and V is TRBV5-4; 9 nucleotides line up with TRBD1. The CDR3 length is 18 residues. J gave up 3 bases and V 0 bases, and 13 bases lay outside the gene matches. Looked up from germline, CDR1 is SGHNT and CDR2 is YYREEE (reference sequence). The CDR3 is CASSLAVGGDRVSYEQYF. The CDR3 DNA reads TGTGCCAGCAGCTTGGCGGTGGGTGGGGACAGGGTTAGCTACGAGCAGTACTTC.

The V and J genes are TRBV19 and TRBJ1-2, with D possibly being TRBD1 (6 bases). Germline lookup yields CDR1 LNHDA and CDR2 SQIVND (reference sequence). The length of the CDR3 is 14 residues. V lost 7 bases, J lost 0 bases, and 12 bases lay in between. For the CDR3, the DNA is TGTGCCAGTACCAACAGGGAGTCTAACTATGGCTACACCTTC. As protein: CASTNRESNYGYTF.

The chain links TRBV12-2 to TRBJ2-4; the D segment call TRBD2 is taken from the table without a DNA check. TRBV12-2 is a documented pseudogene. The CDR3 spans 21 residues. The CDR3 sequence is CASRLGSSGGSLCLAKNIQYF. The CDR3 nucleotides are TGTGCAAGTCGCTTAGGATCTAGCGGGGGCAGCTTATGCCTGGCCAAAAACATTCAGTACTTC.

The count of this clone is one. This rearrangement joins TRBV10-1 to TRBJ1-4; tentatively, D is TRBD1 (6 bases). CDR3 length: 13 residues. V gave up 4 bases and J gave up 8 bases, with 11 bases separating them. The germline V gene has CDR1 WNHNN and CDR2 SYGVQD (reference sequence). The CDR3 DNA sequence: TGCGCCAGCAGTGCGTCAGGGGAAGAAAAACTGTTTTTT. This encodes CASSASGEEKLFF.

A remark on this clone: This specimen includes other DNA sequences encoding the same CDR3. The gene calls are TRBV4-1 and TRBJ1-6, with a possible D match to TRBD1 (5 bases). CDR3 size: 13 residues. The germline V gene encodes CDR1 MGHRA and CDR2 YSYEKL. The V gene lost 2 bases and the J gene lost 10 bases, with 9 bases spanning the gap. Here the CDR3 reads CASSQQGGSPLHF. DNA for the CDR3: TGCGCCAGCAGCCAACAGGGTGGCTCACCCCTCCACTTT.